The present TCR beta chain was sequenced within a study of cytomegalovirus exposure and HLA in healthy donors. About the study: There were 300 to 400 genotyped donors. Of these, about 86% fell in the genetic ancestry cluster associated with self-reported Caucasian donors.

Germline V gives CDR1 LNHNV, CDR2 YYDKDF (reference sequence). V shed 0 bases, J shed 6 bases, and the junction held 3 bases outside the gene matches. This CDR3 spans 15 amino acids. The PCR was carried out with 60 Vbeta primers and 13 Jbeta primers. Sequencing was performed with immunoSEQ multiplex PCR; in TCRdb, only in-frame clones are kept and a portion is missing. The table has fewer than 150,000 clones, around two thirds seen once. This clone has a handful of counts. Its antigen is as yet unknown. Study-wide results and limits: According to the study, 160 or so TCR beta chains were cytomegalovirus-associated. The only immune exposure information that was available was CMV serostatus. Using a false discovery rate of 0.05, a later analysis showed that around 16,000 TCR beta sequences were associated with HLA alleles.

The TCR was taken from a woman in her forties in good health and CMV-seropositive. V and J are TRBV15 and TRBJ1-5; 9 nucleotides line up with TRBD1. Source material: PBMCs. The CDR3 DNA sequence: TGTGCCACCAGCAGAGATACAGGGGGCGGTCAGCCCCAGCATTTT. Amino acid sequence: CATSRDTGGGQPQHF.